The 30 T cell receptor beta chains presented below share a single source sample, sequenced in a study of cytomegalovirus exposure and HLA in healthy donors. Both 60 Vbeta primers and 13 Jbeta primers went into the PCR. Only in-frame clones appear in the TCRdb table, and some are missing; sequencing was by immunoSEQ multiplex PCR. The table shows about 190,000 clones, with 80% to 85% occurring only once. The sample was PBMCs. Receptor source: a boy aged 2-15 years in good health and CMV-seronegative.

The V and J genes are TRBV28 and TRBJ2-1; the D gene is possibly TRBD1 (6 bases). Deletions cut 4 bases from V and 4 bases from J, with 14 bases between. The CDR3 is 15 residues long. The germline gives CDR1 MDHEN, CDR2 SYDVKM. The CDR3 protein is CASSSDSDFYNEQFF. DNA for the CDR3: TGTGCCAGCAGTTCGGACAGTGACTTTTACAATGAGCAGTTCTTC.

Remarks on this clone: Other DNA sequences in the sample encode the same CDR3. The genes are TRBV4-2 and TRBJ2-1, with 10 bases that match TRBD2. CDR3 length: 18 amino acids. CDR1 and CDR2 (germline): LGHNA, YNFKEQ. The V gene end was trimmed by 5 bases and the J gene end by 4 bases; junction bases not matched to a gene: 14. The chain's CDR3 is CASSSPYSGTSVYNEQFF. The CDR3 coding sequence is TGTGCCAGCAGCTCACCCTACTCCGGGACTAGCGTTTACAATGAGCAGTTCTTC.

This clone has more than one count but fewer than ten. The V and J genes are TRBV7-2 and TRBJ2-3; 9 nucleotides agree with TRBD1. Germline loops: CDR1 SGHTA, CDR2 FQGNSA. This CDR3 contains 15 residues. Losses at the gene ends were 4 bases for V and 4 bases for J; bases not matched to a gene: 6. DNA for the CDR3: TGTGCCAGCAGCTGGGACAGGGTTGTGCCAGATACGCAGTATTTT. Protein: CASSWDRVVPDTQYF. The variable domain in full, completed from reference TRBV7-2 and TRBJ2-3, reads GAGVSQSPSNKVTEKGKDVELRCDPISGHTALYWYRQSLGQGLEFLIYFQGNSAPDKSGLPSDRFSAERTGGSVSTLTIQRTQQEDSAVYLCASSWDRVVPDTQYFGPGTRLTVL.

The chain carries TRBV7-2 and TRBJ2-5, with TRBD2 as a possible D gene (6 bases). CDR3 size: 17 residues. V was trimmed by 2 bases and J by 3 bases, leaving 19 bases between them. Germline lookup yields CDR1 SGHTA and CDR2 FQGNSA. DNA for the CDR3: TGTGCCAGCAGCTTATTCCCGGGACGGGGGTCAAAAGAGACCCAGTACTTC. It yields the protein CASSLFPGRGSKETQYF.

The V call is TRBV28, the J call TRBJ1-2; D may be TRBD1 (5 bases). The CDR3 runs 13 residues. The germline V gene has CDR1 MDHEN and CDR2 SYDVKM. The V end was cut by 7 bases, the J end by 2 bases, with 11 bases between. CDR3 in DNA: TGTGCCAGCATAAGTGGACAAAACTATGGCTACACCTTC. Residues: CASISGQNYGYTF.

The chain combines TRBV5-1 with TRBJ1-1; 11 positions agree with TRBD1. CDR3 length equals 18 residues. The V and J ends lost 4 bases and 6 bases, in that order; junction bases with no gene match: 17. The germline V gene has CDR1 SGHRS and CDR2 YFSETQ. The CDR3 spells CASSPYLSSGQGEPEAFF. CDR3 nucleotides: TGCGCCAGCAGCCCGTACTTGAGTTCGGGACAGGGGGAACCTGAAGCTTTCTTT.

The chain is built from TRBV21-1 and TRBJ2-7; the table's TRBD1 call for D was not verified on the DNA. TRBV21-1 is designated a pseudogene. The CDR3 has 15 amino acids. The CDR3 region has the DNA TGTGCCAGTCAGCGAGGACAGGGGGTATCCTACGAGCAGTACGTC. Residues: CASQRGQGVSYEQYV.

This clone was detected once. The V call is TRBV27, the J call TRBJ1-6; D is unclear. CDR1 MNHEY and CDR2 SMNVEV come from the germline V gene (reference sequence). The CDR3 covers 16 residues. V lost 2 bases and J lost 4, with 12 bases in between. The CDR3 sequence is CASSLAGMWYNSPLHF. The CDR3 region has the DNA TGTGCCAGCAGTTTAGCCGGGATGTGGTATAATTCACCCCTCCACTTT.

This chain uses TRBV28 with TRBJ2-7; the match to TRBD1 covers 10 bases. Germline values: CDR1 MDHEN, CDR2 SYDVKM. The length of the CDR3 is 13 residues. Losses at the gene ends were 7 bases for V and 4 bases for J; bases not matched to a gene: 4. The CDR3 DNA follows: TGTGCCAGCACTCCGGACAGGGGGTACGAGCAGTACTTC. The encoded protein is CASTPDRGYEQYF.

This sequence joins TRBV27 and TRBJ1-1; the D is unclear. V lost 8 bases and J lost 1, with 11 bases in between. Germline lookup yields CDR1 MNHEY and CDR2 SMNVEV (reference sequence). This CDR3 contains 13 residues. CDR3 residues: CASQASGNTEAFF. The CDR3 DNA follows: TGTGCCAGCCAGGCTTCTGGGAACACTGAAGCTTTCTTT.

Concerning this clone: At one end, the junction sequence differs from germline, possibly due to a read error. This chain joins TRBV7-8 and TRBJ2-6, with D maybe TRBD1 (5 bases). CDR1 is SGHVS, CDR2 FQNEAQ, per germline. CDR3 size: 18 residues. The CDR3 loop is CASSFGRVQSSGANGLTF. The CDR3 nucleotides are TGTGCCAGCAGCTTTGGCCGGGTTCAAAGCTCTGGGGCCAACGGCCTGACTTTC.

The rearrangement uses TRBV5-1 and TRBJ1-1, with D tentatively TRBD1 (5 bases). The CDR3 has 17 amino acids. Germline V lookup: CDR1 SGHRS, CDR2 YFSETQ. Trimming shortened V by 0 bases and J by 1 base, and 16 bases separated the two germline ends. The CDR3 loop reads CASSLVRTGVSNTEAFF. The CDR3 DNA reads TGCGCCAGCAGCTTGGTTCGGACGGGGGTCTCGAACACTGAAGCTTTCTTT.

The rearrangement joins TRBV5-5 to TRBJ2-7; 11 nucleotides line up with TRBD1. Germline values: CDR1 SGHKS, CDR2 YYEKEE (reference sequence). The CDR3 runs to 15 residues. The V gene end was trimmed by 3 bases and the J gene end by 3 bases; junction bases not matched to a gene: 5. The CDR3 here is CASSSRTGGNYEQYF. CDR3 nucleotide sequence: TGTGCCAGCAGCTCCCGGACAGGGGGCAACTACGAGCAGTACTTC.

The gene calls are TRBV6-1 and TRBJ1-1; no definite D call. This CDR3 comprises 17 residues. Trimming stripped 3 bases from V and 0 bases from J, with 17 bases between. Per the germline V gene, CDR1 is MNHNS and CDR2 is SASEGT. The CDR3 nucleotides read TGTGCCAGCAGTGATCTCGGGATTTTCTTCATGAACACTGAAGCTTTCTTT. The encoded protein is CASSDLGIFFMNTEAFF.

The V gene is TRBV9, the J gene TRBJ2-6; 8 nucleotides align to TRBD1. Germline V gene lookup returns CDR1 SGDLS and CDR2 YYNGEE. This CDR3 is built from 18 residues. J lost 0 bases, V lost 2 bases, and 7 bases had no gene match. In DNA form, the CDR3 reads TGTGCCAGCAGCGTCGGACAGGGCTCTTTCTCTGGGGCCAACGTCCTGACTTTC. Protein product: CASSVGQGSFSGANVLTF.

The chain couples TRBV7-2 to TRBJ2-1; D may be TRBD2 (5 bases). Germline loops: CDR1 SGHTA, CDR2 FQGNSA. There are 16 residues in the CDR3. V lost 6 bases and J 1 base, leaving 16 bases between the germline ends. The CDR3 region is CASSRNARGSYNEQFF. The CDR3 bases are TGTGCCAGCAGTCGAAATGCCCGGGGATCCTACAATGAGCAGTTCTTC.

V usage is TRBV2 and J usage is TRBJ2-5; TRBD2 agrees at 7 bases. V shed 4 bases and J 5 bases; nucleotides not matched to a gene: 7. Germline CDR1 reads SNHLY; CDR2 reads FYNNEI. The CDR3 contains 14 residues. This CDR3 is CASSGTRGGETQYF. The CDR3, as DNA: TGTGCCAGCAGTGGCACTAGGGGAGGGGAGACCCAGTACTTC.

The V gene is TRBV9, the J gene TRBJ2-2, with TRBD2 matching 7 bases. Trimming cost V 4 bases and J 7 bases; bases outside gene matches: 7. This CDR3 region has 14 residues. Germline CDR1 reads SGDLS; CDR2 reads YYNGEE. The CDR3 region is CASSRGGSLGELFF. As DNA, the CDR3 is TGTGCCAGCAGCCGTGGCGGGAGCCTCGGGGAGCTGTTTTTT.

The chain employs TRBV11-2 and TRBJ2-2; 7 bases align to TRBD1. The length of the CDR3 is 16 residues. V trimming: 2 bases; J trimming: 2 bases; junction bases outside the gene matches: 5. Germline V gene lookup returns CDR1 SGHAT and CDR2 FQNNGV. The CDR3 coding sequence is TGTGCCAGCAGCTTAAAGGGGGCACGAAACACCGGGGAGCTGTTTTTT. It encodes CASSLKGARNTGELFF.

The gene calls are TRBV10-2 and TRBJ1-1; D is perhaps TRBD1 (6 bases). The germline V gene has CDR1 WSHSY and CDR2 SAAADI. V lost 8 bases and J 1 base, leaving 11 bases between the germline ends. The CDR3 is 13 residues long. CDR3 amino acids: CASAETGNTEAFF. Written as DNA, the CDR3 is TGCGCCAGCGCAGAGACAGGGAACACTGAAGCTTTCTTT.

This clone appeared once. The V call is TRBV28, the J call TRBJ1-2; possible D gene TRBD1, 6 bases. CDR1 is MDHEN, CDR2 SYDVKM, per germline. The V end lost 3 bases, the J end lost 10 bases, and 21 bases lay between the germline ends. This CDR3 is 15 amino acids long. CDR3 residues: CASSLWDVSGHSYTF. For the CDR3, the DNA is TGTGCCAGCAGTTTGTGGGATGTCTCGGGACACTCCTACACCTTC.

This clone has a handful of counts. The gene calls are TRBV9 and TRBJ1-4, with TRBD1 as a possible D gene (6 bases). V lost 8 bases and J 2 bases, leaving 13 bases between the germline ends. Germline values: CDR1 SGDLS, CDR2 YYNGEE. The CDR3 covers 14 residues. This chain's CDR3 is CASSSGVTNEKLFF. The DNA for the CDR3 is TGTGCCAGTTCTTCAGGGGTCACTAATGAAAAACTGTTTTTT.

The CDR3 region has the DNA TGTGCCAGCAGCTTGCTGGGCCCCGCCAATGAGCAGTTCTTC. Protein sequence: CASSLLGPANEQFF. The chain carries TRBV5-6 and TRBJ2-1; unclear D gene. CDR3 length: 14 residues. The V and J ends lost 1 base and 6 bases respectively, with 11 bases between them. CDR1 is SGHDT, CDR2 YYEEEE, per germline.

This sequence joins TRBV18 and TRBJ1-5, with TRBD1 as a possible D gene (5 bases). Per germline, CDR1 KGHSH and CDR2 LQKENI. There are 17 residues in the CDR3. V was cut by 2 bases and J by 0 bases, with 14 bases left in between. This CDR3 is CASSPGQGGDSNQPQHF. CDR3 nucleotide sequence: TGTGCCAGCTCACCAGGGCAGGGAGGGGATAGCAATCAGCCCCAGCATTTT.

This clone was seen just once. CDR3 nucleotides: TGTGCCAGCAGTTATAGGGGTTACACTGAAGCTTTCTTT. Its protein product is CASSYRGYTEAFF. The V call is TRBV7-2, the J call TRBJ1-1; TRBD1 might be the D (5 bases). The CDR3 consists of 13 residues. Trimming stripped 6 bases from V and 3 bases from J, with 11 bases between. The germline CDR1 and CDR2 sequences are SGHTA and FQGNSA.

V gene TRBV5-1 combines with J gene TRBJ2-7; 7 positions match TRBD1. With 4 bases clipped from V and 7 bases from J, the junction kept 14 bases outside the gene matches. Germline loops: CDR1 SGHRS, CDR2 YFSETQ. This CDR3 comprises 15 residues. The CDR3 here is CASSQPPKTGREQYV. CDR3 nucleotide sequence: TGCGCCAGCAGCCAACCACCGAAGACAGGGAGAGAGCAGTACGTC.

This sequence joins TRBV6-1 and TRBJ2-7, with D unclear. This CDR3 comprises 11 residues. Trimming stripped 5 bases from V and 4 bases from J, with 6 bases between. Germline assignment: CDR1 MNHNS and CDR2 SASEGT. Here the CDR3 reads CASSTTYEQYF. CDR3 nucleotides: TGTGCCAGCAGTACTACTTACGAGCAGTACTTC.

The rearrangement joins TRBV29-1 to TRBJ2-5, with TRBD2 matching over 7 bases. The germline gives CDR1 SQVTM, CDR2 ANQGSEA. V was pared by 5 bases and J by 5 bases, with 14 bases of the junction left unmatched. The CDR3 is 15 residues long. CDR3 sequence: CSVYELRGSRETQYF. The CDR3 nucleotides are TGCAGCGTTTATGAATTGCGCGGGAGTAGGGAGACCCAGTACTTC.

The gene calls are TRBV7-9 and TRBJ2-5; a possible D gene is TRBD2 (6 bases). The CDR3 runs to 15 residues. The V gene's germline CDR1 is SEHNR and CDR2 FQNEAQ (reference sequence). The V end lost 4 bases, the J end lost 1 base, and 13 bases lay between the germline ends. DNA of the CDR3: TGTGCCAGCAGCTCGGGACTGGCCCTCCAAGAGACCCAGTACTTC. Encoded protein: CASSSGLALQETQYF.

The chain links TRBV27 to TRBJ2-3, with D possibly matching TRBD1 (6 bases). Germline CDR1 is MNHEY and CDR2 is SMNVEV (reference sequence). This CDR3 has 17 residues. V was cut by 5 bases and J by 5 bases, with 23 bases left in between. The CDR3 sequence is CASSPPQVVTGLDTQYF. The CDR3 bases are TGTGCCAGCAGTCCCCCCCAAGTAGTGACAGGATTAGATACGCAGTATTTT.